This T cell receptor beta chain was sequenced in a study of early T cells in non-severe SARS-CoV-2 infection. Study background: It was bulk RNA from unsorted whole blood that was sequenced, and the chains were unpaired. General study results and limits: Database matching using VDJdb favored anti-spike CD8 responses, with private and CD4 specificities left missing.

The CDR3 has 13 residues. V lost 2 bases and J lost 7; bases outside the gene matches: 5. In germline, CDR1 is SGHAT, CDR2 FQDESV (reference sequence). Unique molecular identifiers were attached to individual cDNA molecules. From the 5' RACE reads, TCRdb called clonotypes with MiXCR, one entry per CDR3 protein. The sample includes about 35,000 distinct CDR3 sequences, over 4.5% of them seen just once. This clonotype is medium-sized. Its antigen remains unknown. V and J are TRBV11-1 and TRBJ2-7, with TRBD1 matching 7 bases. Specimen: whole blood. This clonotype was obtained from an adult who was a healthcare worker with PCR-confirmed SARS-CoV-2 infection or an uninfected control (not recorded which). The CDR3 DNA reads TGTGCCAGCAGCTTAAAAGGGGGCGGTGAGCAGTACTTC. Translation: CASSLKGGGEQYF. Combining the CDR3 with reference TRBV11-1 and TRBJ2-7 gives the whole variable domain EAEVAQSPRYKITEKSQAVAFWCDPISGHATLYWYRQILGQGPELLVQFQDESVVDDSQLPKDRFSAERLKGVDSTLKIQPAELGDSAMYLCASSLKGGGEQYFGPGTRLTVT.